This TCR beta chain was sequenced during a study of T cell responses to AZD1222 COVID-19 vaccine. Comment on this clone: Antigen specificity is unknown.

Study conclusions and caveats: Clonal diversity was possibly underestimated, and the donors were mostly white British, with more females.

The CDR3 is made up of 13 amino acids. In germline, CDR1 is SGHTA, CDR2 FQGNSA. The ends were cut back, 5 bases at V and 7 bases at J, with 11 bases in the middle. Recipients boosted at about 4 weeks or about 12 weeks are pooled. TCRdb keeps only in-frame clones here, not all; method: immunoSEQ multiplex PCR. The sample shows 180,000 or so clones, 90% to 95% of them seen only once. The starting material was peripheral blood, obtained 28 days after the second AZD1222 dose. V and J are TRBV7-2 and TRBJ1-4; TRBD1 might be the D (6 bases). The sequence came from an adult who received the AZD1222 COVID-19 vaccine. The CDR3 region is CASSPDSSEKLFF. The DNA for the CDR3 is TGTGCCAGCAGCCCGGACAGCTCTGAAAAACTGTTTTTT.